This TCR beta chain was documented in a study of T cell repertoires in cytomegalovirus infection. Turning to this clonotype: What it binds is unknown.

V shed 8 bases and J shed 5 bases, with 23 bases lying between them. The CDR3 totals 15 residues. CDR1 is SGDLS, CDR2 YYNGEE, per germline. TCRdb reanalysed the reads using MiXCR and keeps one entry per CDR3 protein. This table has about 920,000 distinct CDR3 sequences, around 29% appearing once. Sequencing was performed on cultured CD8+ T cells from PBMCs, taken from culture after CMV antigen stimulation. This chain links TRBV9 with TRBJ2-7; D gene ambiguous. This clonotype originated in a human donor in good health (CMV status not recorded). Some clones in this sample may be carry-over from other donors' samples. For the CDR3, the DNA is TGTGCCAGGGGCGCCAGCAGCGTAGGGTTCCACGAGCAGTACGTC. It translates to CARGASSVGFHEQYV.